The following is a T cell receptor beta chain sequence with its context. Losses at the gene ends were 7 bases for V and 4 bases for J; bases not matched to a gene: 9. Germline V lookup: CDR1 MNHNY, CDR2 SVGAGI (reference sequence). This CDR3 is 15 amino acids long. TCRdb analysed the 5' RACE reads with MiXCR anew, one entry per CDR3 protein. The table includes 45,000 to 60,000 distinct CDR3 sequences, approximately 25% detected once. Sequenced sample: tumor-infiltrating naive CD4+ T cells sorted from the breast tumor. Subset described: naive CD4+ T cells, CD4+CD45RA+CD25-. This clonotype was sampled from a female donor with breast cancer. This chain joins TRBV6-6 and TRBJ2-1, with 8 bases lining up with TRBD2. CDR3 DNA sequence: TGTGCCAGCACCCCATACGGGGGGGGTTACAATGAGCAGTTCTTC. It encodes CASTPYGGGYNEQFF.